These T cell receptor beta chains were read from a single sample in a study of control samples from healthy donors and cancer patients. Assay: immunoSEQ multiplex PCR; the TCRdb copy retains only in-frame clones and omits some. The table has roughly 100,000 clones, approximately 90% seen once. What was sequenced was blood. The receptors were sampled from a woman aged 18-29 years in good health. Both conserved end residues are part of each CDR3. The D gene is left open where the match is weak. Not all rows give a size; the values are once, few, many and, for expanded clones, a class.

V	D	J	size	DNA	CDR3
TRBV28	NA	TRBJ2-2	NA	TGTGCCAGCAGTTTATGGCGGATCAGGGGAACCCGGGAGCTGTTTTTT	CASSLWRIRGTRELFF
TRBV18	TRBD1	TRBJ1-2	NA	TGTGCCAGCTCCCCAAGTCCGGGACAGGGTTCCTATGGCTACACCTTC	CASSPSPGQGSYGYTF
TRBV7-3	NA	TRBJ2-1	NA	TGTGCCAGCAGCTTAAACCCCTACAATGAGCAGTTCTTC	CASSLNPYNEQFF
TRBV25-1	NA	TRBJ1-1	NA	TGTGCCAGCACCCGACGGTTGGGGGGGCTTTCTGAAGCTTTCTTT	CASTRRLGGLSEAFF
TRBV3-1/TRBV3-2	NA	TRBJ1-4	NA	TGTGCCAGCAGCCGAGGGGTTTATAATGAAAAACTGTTTTTT	CASSRGVYNEKLFF
TRBV2	TRBD1	TRBJ2-2	NA	TGTGCCAGCAGGGGGACAGGGGGCACCGGGGAGCTGTTTTTT	CASRGTGGTGELFF
TRBV20-1	NA	TRBJ2-1	NA	TGCAGTGCTTCTACGTCAAGGGAGCAGTTCTTC	CSASTSREQFF
TRBV27	TRBD2	TRBJ2-7	NA	TGTGCCAGCCGAGGGACTAGCGGGGTACGGAGCTCCTACGAGCAGTACTTC	CASRGTSGVRSSYEQYF
TRBV30	TRBD2	TRBJ2-1	NA	TGTGCCTGGAGTGGAATAGCGGGGGGTTACAATGAGCAGTTCTTC	CAWSGIAGGYNEQFF
TRBV10-2	TRBD1	TRBJ2-3	NA	TGCGCCAGCAGTGAGGGGGGACAGGCTAACACAGATACGCAGTATTTT	CASSEGGQANTDTQYF
TRBV7-6	NA	TRBJ1-3	NA	TGTGCCAGCAGCTTAGACCTAGGGGGGGCAAACACCATATATTTT	CASSLDLGGANTIYF
TRBV7-6	NA	TRBJ1-4	NA	TGTGCCAGCAGCTTATTCGGCAGGCCGGATGAAAAACTGTTTTTT	CASSLFGRPDEKLFF
TRBV7-9	TRBD1	TRBJ2-7	NA	TGTGCCAGCAGCTTAGACAGGGGGAGCGACGAGCAGTACTTC	CASSLDRGSDEQYF
TRBV2	NA	TRBJ1-4	NA	TGTGCCAGCAGTGACGTGGTGGCGAATGAAAAACTGTTTTTT	CASSDVVANEKLFF
TRBV3-1/TRBV3-2	NA	TRBJ1-3	few	TGTGCCAGCAGCCACACGACCCAAAGAAACACCATATATTTT	CASSHTTQRNTIYF
TRBV6-5	NA	TRBJ1-5	NA	TGTGCCAGCAGACGACTCTCTAGCAATCAGCCCCAGCATTTT	CASRRLSSNQPQHF
TRBV6-5	TRBD1	TRBJ2-5	NA	TGTGCCAGCAAGCCCTGGACAGGGCGTGAGACCCAGTACTTC	CASKPWTGRETQYF
TRBV6-5	TRBD1	TRBJ1-2	NA	TGTGCCAGCAAACCGGGACAGGCAAACTATGGCTACACCTTC	CASKPGQANYGYTF
TRBV14	NA	TRBJ1-1	NA	TGTGCCAGCAGCCAAGTTGGTTTTCAAGCTTTCTTT	CASSQVGFQAFF
TRBV19	NA	TRBJ1-5	once	TGTGCCAGTAGTGTTTTTGGTGGGAAAGGCAACAATCAGCCCCAGCATTTT	CASSVFGGKGNNQPQHF
TRBV15	NA	TRBJ2-1	NA	TGTGCCACCAGCAGAGACAGGACCTCCTACAATGAGCAGTTCTTC	CATSRDRTSYNEQFF
TRBV9	TRBD2	TRBJ2-1	NA	TGTGCCAGCAGCGAGCTAGCGGGAGCCTACAATGAGCAGTTCTTC	CASSELAGAYNEQFF
TRBV4-1	NA	TRBJ1-4	NA	TGCGCCAGCAGCCAAGTGCCCGGTAAAACTAATGAAAAACTGTTTTTT	CASSQVPGKTNEKLFF
TRBV6-2/TRBV6-3	TRBD2	TRBJ2-5	NA	TGTGCCAGCAGTTCCGGACTAGCGGGGGGCATAGAGACCCAGTACTTC	CASSSGLAGGIETQYF
TRBV9	TRBD1	TRBJ2-3	NA	TGTGCCAGCAGTCTTCAGGGGGCGAGAGATACGCAGTATTTT	CASSLQGARDTQYF
TRBV5-6	NA	TRBJ1-3	few	TGTGCCAGCAGCTTCGACACTGGCTTAAACACCATATATTTT	CASSFDTGLNTIYF
TRBV5-1	NA	TRBJ1-6	NA	TGCGCCAGCAGCCTGGATTTGCAGAACTCACCCCTCCACTTT	CASSLDLQNSPLHF
TRBV5-5	NA	TRBJ2-1	NA	TGTGCCAGCAGCCCCCTGACAAATGAGCAGTTCTTC	CASSPLTNEQFF
TRBV18	TRBD1	TRBJ1-1	NA	TGTGCCAGCTCACCCTTGACAGGGATGGAAGACACTGAAGCTTTCTTT	CASSPLTGMEDTEAFF
TRBV6-1	NA	TRBJ1-2	NA	TGTGCCAGCAGTGAGTCCGGGACGTCATTCTATGGCTACACCTTC	CASSESGTSFYGYTF
TRBV30	NA	TRBJ2-7	NA	TGTGCCTGGAGATTTCAACCCTCCTACGAGCAGTACTTC	CAWRFQPSYEQYF
TRBV25-1	NA	TRBJ1-3	NA	TGTGCCAGCAGTGAATCCGCAGACTCTGGAAACACCATATATTTT	CASSESADSGNTIYF
TRBV5-1	NA	TRBJ1-6	few	TGCGCCAGCAGCTCCGACTGGAATAATTCACCCCTCCACTTT	CASSSDWNNSPLHF
TRBV28	TRBD2	TRBJ2-3	NA	TGTGCCAGCAGTTTTAGCGGGGGGGCAACAGATACGCAGTATTTT	CASSFSGGATDTQYF
TRBV15	NA	TRBJ2-7	NA	TGTGCCACCTCCGGACCGCCATCCTACGAGCAGTACTTC	CATSGPPSYEQYF
TRBV19	TRBD1	TRBJ1-1	NA	TGTGCCAGTAGGGCAGGGGGCGCAAACACTGAAGCTTTCTTT	CASRAGGANTEAFF
TRBV28	NA	TRBJ2-7	NA	TGTGCCAGCAGGCCCCCGGGACCAGCCTACGAGCAGTACTTC	CASRPPGPAYEQYF